This T cell receptor (beta chain) is drawn from a study of shared clonotypes between healthy human individuals. Study information: Donors consisted of two women and three men between 18 and 49.

Recent vaccinations or acute infections were absent in the healthy HIV-negative adult donors. This clone was counted once. Generated by immunoSEQ multiplex PCR, the TCRdb table keeps only in-frame clones and is missing some. Of approximately 500,000 clones detected, roughly 85% appear once; the ten largest clones hold approximately 12%. The receptor was derived from a woman aged 40 to 50 in good health. Some clones in this sample may be carry-over from other donors' samples. Sequencing used PBMCs.

CDR3 sequence (DNA): TGTGCCAGCAGCCGCGGGTACTCCTACGAGCAGTACTTC. It translates to CASSRGYSYEQYF. The chain is built from TRBV7-9 and TRBJ2-7; tentative D call: TRBD2 (5 bases). Germline loops: CDR1 SEHNR, CDR2 FQNEAQ (reference sequence). Trimming stripped 5 bases from V and 0 bases from J, with 8 bases between. The CDR3 is 13 amino acids.